Following are 21 T cell receptor beta chains from one sample sequenced in a study of cytomegalovirus exposure and HLA in healthy donors. Assay: immunoSEQ multiplex PCR; the TCRdb copy retains only in-frame clones and omits some. The sample consists of over 60,000 clones, over 85% of them appearing once. The sample comprised PBMCs. The receptors come from a man aged 18 to 29 in good health and CMV-seropositive.

This rearrangement joins TRBV5-4 to TRBJ1-3; 8 bases line up with TRBD1. Germline values: CDR1 SGHNT, CDR2 YYREEE (reference sequence). V lost 4 bases and J lost 4; bases outside the gene matches: 7. The CDR3 runs 15 residues. CDR3 protein: CASSVSGTGGNTIYF. The CDR3 DNA sequence: TGTGCCAGCAGCGTATCCGGGACAGGAGGAAACACCATATATTTT.

A single count supports this clone. At one end, the junction sequence differs from germline, possibly due to a read error. The chain carries TRBV6-5 and TRBJ1-1; the D is unclear. Germline loops: CDR1 MNHEY, CDR2 SVGAGI. The CDR3 covers 13 residues. This CDR3 reads CATSGSLNTEAFF. The CDR3 region has the DNA TGTGCCACCAGTGGGAGTTTGAACACTGAAGCTTTCTTT.

This clone appeared a few times. DNA of the CDR3: TGTGCCAGTAGTATTCTAAAGGGGACAGACTACGAGCAGTACTTC. Encoded protein: CASSILKGTDYEQYF. The chain joins TRBV19 to TRBJ2-7; 7 bases fit TRBD1. The CDR3 sequence is 15 residues long. From germline, CDR1 is LNHDA and CDR2 SQIVND (reference sequence). The junction had 8 bases not matched to a gene; V was cut back by 3 bases and J by 3 bases. The full variable domain, its missing parts supplied by reference TRBV19 and TRBJ2-7, is DGGITQSPKYLFRKEGQNVTLSCEQNLNHDAMYWYRQDPGQGLRLIYYSQIVNDFQKGDIAEGYSVSREKKESFPLTVTSAQKNPTAFYLCASSILKGTDYEQYFGPGTRLTVT.

The V and J genes are TRBV7-2 and TRBJ1-5, with TRBD1 identical over 9 bases. Germline V gene data show CDR1 as SGHTA and CDR2 as FQGNSA. The junction had 6 bases not matched to a gene; V was cut back by 5 bases and J by 7 bases. The length of the CDR3 is 14 residues. The CDR3 coding sequence is TGTGCCAGCAGCCCTAGGACAGGGGCCCAGCCCCAGCATTTT. Translated, it gives CASSPRTGAQPQHF.

The chain joins TRBV19 to TRBJ2-3, with 7 bases lining up with TRBD1. Unmatched junction bases numbered 1, after V lost 3 bases and J lost 1 base. The length of the CDR3 is 14 residues. The germline V gene encodes CDR1 LNHDA and CDR2 SQIVND (reference sequence). CDR3 DNA sequence: TGTGCCAGTAGTATTGGGACAGGCACAGATACGCAGTATTTT. This translates into CASSIGTGTDTQYF. The full variable domain, its missing parts supplied by reference TRBV19 and TRBJ2-3, is DGGITQSPKYLFRKEGQNVTLSCEQNLNHDAMYWYRQDPGQGLRLIYYSQIVNDFQKGDIAEGYSVSREKKESFPLTVTSAQKNPTAFYLCASSIGTGTDTQYFGPGTRLTVL.

The chain is built from TRBV11-2 and TRBJ2-5; 12 bases are a match to TRBD2. Germline V CDR1 and CDR2: SGHAT, FQNNGV. The CDR3 contains 15 residues. The V gene end was trimmed by 5 bases and the J gene end by 5 bases; junction bases not matched to a gene: 6. The CDR3 sequence: CASSRLAGAGETQYF. Here the CDR3 DNA reads TGTGCCAGCAGCAGACTAGCGGGGGCGGGGGAGACCCAGTACTTC.

This sequence joins TRBV28 and TRBJ2-3, with D perhaps TRBD1 (6 bases). The length of the CDR3 is 18 residues. Germline CDR1 and CDR2: MDHEN and SYDVKM. V shed 5 bases and J shed 0 bases, with 21 bases lying between them. CDR3 sequence (DNA): TGTGCCAGCAGTCCATGGACAGCGTTACTACTAAGCACAGATACGCAGTATTTT. Translation: CASSPWTALLLSTDTQYF.

This sequence joins TRBV28 and TRBJ1-5, with 7 bases aligning to TRBD1. The V and J ends lost 5 bases and 4 bases, in that order; junction bases with no gene match: 8. CDR1 is MDHEN, CDR2 SYDVKM, per germline. The CDR3 totals 15 residues. The CDR3 sequence: CASSKIQGSNQPQHF. The CDR3 DNA follows: TGTGCCAGCAGTAAAATACAGGGGAGTAATCAGCCCCAGCATTTT.

This clone has only one observation. V usage is TRBV5-6 and J usage is TRBJ2-1, with D perhaps matching TRBD2 (5 bases). CDR3 length: 13 amino acids. Between the trimmed V and J ends, which lost 2 bases and 8 bases, there was a span of 11 bases. Looked up from germline, CDR1 is SGHDT and CDR2 is YYEEEE. The CDR3 here is CASSLYNGDEQFF. The CDR3 DNA reads TGTGCCAGCAGCTTATATAACGGGGATGAGCAGTTCTTC.

The J gene is TRBJ2-3, the V gene TRBV5-6; tentative D call: TRBD2 (5 bases). Per germline, CDR1 SGHDT and CDR2 YYEEEE. CDR3 size: 15 residues. V shed 1 base and J shed 3 bases, with 12 bases lying between them. The chain's CDR3 is CASSLMRVLTDTQYF. For the CDR3, the DNA is TGTGCCAGCAGCTTGATGAGGGTTTTGACAGATACGCAGTATTTT. The whole variable domain, filled in from reference TRBV5-6 and TRBJ2-3, reads DAGVTQSPTHLIKTRGQQVTLRCSPKSGHDTVSWYQQALGQGPQFIFQYYEEEERQRGNFPDRFSGHQFPNYSSELNVNALLLGDSALYLCASSLMRVLTDTQYFGPGTRLTVL.

CDR3 in amino acids: CASSLKAERSGELFF. CDR3 nucleotide sequence: TGTGCCAGCAGCTTGAAAGCGGAACGAAGCGGGGAGCTGTTTTTT. The gene calls are TRBV5-4 and TRBJ2-2; maybe TRBD2 (5 bases). V lost 1 base and J lost 7, with 14 bases in between. Looked up from germline, CDR1 is SGHNT and CDR2 is YYREEE (reference sequence). The CDR3 totals 15 residues. Variable domain in full (rest from reference TRBV5-4 and TRBJ2-2): ETGVTQSPTHLIKTRGQQVTLRCSSQSGHNTVSWYQQALGQGPQFIFQYYREEENGRGNFPPRFSGLQFPNYSSELNVNALELDDSALYLCASSLKAERSGELFFGEGSRLTVL.

The V gene is TRBV2, the J gene TRBJ2-2, with a weak D call TRBD1 (5 bases). V lost 7 bases and J lost 1, with 13 bases in between. This CDR3 region has 15 residues. The germline CDR1 and CDR2 sequences are SNHLY and FYNNEI. For the CDR3, the DNA is TGTGCCAGCACCTGGGGCGGAGTGAACACCGGGGAGCTGTTTTTT. This gives the protein CASTWGGVNTGELFF.

The gene calls are TRBV7-9 and TRBJ2-7, with D tentatively TRBD1 (5 bases). The CDR3 is made up of 13 amino acids. Germline V gene data show CDR1 as SEHNR and CDR2 as FQNEAQ (reference sequence). Trimming took off 5 bases at V and 2 bases at J, with 10 bases between the two ends. The CDR3 nucleotides are TGTGCCAGCAGCCAACAGGTGACCTACGAGCAGTACTTC. Encoded protein: CASSQQVTYEQYF.

This chain connects TRBV11-2 to TRBJ1-1, with TRBD1 matching 8 bases. Germline trimming cut 2 bases from V and 1 base from J; bases unmatched to any gene: 6. Germline CDR1 is SGHAT and CDR2 is FQNNGV. The CDR3 covers 16 residues. As DNA, the CDR3 is TGTGCCAGCAGCTTACTAAGAGGGACAGGGAACACTGAAGCTTTCTTT. Translation: CASSLLRGTGNTEAFF. The variable domain in full, completed from reference TRBV11-2 and TRBJ1-1, reads EAGVAQSPRYKIIEKRQSVAFWCNPISGHATLYWYQQILGQGPKLLIQFQNNGVVDDSQLPKDRFSAERLKGVDSTLKIQPAKLEDSAVYLCASSLLRGTGNTEAFFGQGTRLTVV.

This clone was seen a single time. This chain connects TRBV6-5 to TRBJ2-2; possibly TRBD1 for D (6 bases). There are 15 residues in the CDR3. CDR1 is MNHEY, CDR2 SVGAGI, per germline. V shed 2 bases and J shed 4 bases, with 11 bases lying between them. The CDR3 DNA reads TGTGCCAGCAGTTACCGGACAGTGGGCACCGGGGAGCTGTTTTTT. Residues: CASSYRTVGTGELFF.

In this sample, this clone turned up once. The rearrangement links TRBV4-2 to TRBJ2-3, with 14 bases fitting TRBD2. CDR1 and CDR2 from the germline V gene are LGHNA and YNFKEQ. The CDR3 covers 16 residues. V shed 4 bases, J shed 5 bases, and the junction held 5 bases outside the gene matches. The chain's CDR3 is CASSPTGLAGVDTQYF. CDR3 nucleotides: TGTGCCAGCAGCCCCACGGGACTAGCGGGGGTAGATACGCAGTATTTT.

The gene calls are TRBV11-2 and TRBJ1-1, with TRBD1 matching 7 bases. The CDR3 covers 16 residues. Germline CDR1 reads SGHAT; CDR2 reads FQNNGV. V dropped 5 bases and J dropped 5; count of bases not matched to a gene: 14. In DNA form, the CDR3 reads TGTGCCAGCAGCGCAGACTACAGGGGTATCGTGACTGAAGCTTTCTTT. It yields the protein CASSADYRGIVTEAFF.

The chain is built from TRBV29-1 and TRBJ2-1; 14 nucleotides align to TRBD2. The CDR3 is 15 amino acids. With 7 bases clipped from V and 9 bases from J, the junction kept 11 bases outside the gene matches. Germline assignment: CDR1 SQVTM and CDR2 ANQGSEA. CDR3 DNA sequence: TGCAGCGGATCCCGGACTAGCGGGGGGCGGGCTGAGCAGTTCTTC. This encodes CSGSRTSGGRAEQFF.

The V gene is TRBV19, the J gene TRBJ2-1; maybe TRBD2 (5 bases). V was cut by 3 bases and J by 0 bases, with 9 bases left in between. Germline V CDR1 and CDR2: LNHDA, SQIVND (reference sequence). The CDR3 covers 15 residues. The CDR3 loop is CASSIPGSSYNEQFF. CDR3 in DNA: TGTGCCAGTAGTATTCCGGGAAGCTCCTACAATGAGCAGTTCTTC.

This sequence joins TRBV21-1 and TRBJ2-2; TRBD2 is the table's D call and was not checked against the DNA. TRBV21-1 is listed as a pseudogene. This CDR3 is built from 16 residues. CDR3 protein: CASPHGETGGTGELFF. In DNA, the CDR3 is TGTGCCAGCCCCCATGGGGAAACGGGGGGTACCGGGGAGCTGTTTTTT.

The chain links TRBV7-9 to TRBJ2-1; no definite D call. The CDR3 is made up of 14 amino acids. V lost 2 bases and J 8 bases, leaving 13 bases between the germline ends. Germline-derived CDR1 and CDR2 are SEHNR and FQNEAQ (reference sequence). CDR3 in amino acids: CASSLTGMMDEQFF. The CDR3 DNA reads as TGTGCCAGCAGCTTAACGGGTATGATGGATGAGCAGTTCTTC.